The clone carrying this T cell receptor beta chain was detected a few times. What it binds is unknown. These data originate in a study of blood T cells in healthy people across ages. Study observations and caveats: The study could not conclusively compare naive and antigen-experienced cells, given its unsorted PBMCs. Possibly, changes in expanded clonotypes were confounded because donor CMV status was unknown. The study found more naive CD4+ cells and higher diversity in long-lived than aged donors.

Then a second PCR, running roughly 7 to 12 cycles, was carried out with a sample-barcoded 5' primer and a J-beta primer mix. Each TCR beta cDNA got a 12-nucleotide random molecular identifier. In TCRdb, the 5' RACE reads were re-called with MiXCR into one record per CDR3 protein. Counted here are under 800,000 distinct CDR3 sequences, 21% occurring once; the ten biggest clones make up roughly 3.4%. The CDR3 spans 11 residues. The V gene lost 7 bases and the J gene lost 1 base, with 8 bases spanning the gap. Germline CDR1 SQVTM, CDR2 ANQGSEA. Input material: blood. The gene calls are TRBV29-1 and TRBJ2-7; D remains ambiguous. The TCR sequence derives from a man aged 70-80 years in good health. The CDR3 coding sequence is TGCAGCGCACTCATTTCCTACGAGCAGTACTTC. It yields the protein CSALISYEQYF.